Reported below is one T cell receptor beta chain. 13 Jbeta primers and 60 Vbeta primers were used for the PCR. The repertoire was sequenced with immunoSEQ multiplex PCR; TCRdb's copy has only in-frame clones and lacks some. The sample carries tens of thousands of clones, roughly 70% recorded once. The data originate from a study of cytomegalovirus exposure and HLA in healthy donors. Study-wide context: Among over 350 genotyped donors, 65% to 90% fell in the Caucasian-associated ancestry cluster.

The source of this sequence is a man aged 35 to 55 in good health and CMV-seropositive. The sample taken for sequencing was PBMCs.

The CDR3 DNA is TGTGCCAGCAGCCCTCCGGGACAGGGGTCCTACGAGCAGTACTTC. It translates to CASSPPGQGSYEQYF. This sequence joins TRBV7-2 and TRBJ2-7; TRBD1 aligns across 10 bases. There are 15 residues in the CDR3. V dropped 5 bases and J dropped 1; count of bases not matched to a gene: 5. Germline V gene sequence: CDR1 SGHTA, CDR2 FQGNSA.